Each of the 2 T cell receptor beta chains below was sequenced from the same sample in a study of blood T cell repertoires in COVID-19. Clones were sequenced by immunoSEQ multiplex PCR, and TCRdb holds only the in-frame ones, with some missing. The repertoire has some 120,000 clones, over 80% of them found once; the top ten carry approximately 1.8%. The sample comprised peripheral blood. The receptors come from a man aged 65 to 79 with acute or convalescent COVID-19.

The table lists this clone with a few counts. The chain combines TRBV5-8 with TRBJ2-5, with 10 bases that match TRBD1. The CDR3 length is 16 residues. Per the germline V gene, CDR1 is SGHTS and CDR2 is YDEGEE. The trim removed 4 bases at V and 7 bases at J, leaving 13 bases unmatched. The CDR3 here is CASSAGGQGRFVTQYF. CDR3 nucleotides: TGTGCCAGCAGCGCGGGGGGACAGGGGCGTTTTGTGACCCAGTACTTC. The full variable domain, completed using reference TRBV5-8 and TRBJ2-5, is EAGVTQSPTHLIKTRGQQATLRCSPISGHTSVYWYQQALGLGLQFLLWYDEGEERNRGNFPPRFSGRQFPNYSSELNVNALELEDSALYLCASSAGGQGRFVTQYFGPGTRLLVL.

V and J are TRBV19 and TRBJ1-1, with 12 positions matching TRBD1. The V gene end was trimmed by 9 bases and the J gene end by 0 bases; junction bases not matched to a gene: 8. CDR1 is LNHDA, CDR2 SQIVND, per germline (reference sequence). This CDR3 is 16 amino acids long. In nucleotides, the CDR3 is TGTGCCAGCTCCTCGGGACAGGGGGCGGTGAACACTGAAGCTTTCTTT. This translates into CASSSGQGAVNTEAFF.